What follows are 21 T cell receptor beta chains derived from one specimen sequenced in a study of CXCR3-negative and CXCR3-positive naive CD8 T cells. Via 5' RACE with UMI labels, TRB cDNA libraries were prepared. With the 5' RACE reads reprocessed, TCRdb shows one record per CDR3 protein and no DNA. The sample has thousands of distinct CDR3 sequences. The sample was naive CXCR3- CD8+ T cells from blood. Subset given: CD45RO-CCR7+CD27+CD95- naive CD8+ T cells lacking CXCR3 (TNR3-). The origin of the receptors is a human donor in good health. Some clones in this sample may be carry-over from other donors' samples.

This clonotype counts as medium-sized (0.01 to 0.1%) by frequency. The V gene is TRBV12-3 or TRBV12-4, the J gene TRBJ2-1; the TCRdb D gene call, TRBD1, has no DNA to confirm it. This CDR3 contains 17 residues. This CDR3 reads CASSFATGRTPLNEQFF.

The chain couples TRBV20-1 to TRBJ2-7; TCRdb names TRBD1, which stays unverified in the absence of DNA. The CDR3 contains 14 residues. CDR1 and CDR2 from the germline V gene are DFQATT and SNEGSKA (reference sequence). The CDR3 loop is CSASLFPISYEQYF.

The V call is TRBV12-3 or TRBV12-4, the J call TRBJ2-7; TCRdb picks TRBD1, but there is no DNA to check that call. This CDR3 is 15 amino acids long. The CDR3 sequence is CASRETGEGSYEQYF.

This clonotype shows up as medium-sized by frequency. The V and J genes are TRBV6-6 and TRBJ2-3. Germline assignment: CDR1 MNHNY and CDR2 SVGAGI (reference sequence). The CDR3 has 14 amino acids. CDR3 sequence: CASSSQRFPDTQYF.

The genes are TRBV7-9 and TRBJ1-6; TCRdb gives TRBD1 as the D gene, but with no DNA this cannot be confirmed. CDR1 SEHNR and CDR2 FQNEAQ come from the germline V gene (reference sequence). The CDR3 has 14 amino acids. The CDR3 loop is CASSSGTGSSPLHF.

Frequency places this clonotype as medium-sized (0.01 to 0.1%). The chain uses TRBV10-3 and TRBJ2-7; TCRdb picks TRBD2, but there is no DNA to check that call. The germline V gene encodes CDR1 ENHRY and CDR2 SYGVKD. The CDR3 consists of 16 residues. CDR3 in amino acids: CAISELRASETYEQYF.

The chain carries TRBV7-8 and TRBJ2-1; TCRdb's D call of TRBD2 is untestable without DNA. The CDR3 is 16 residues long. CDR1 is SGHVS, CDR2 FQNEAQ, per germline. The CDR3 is CASSLEVLAGTDEQFF.

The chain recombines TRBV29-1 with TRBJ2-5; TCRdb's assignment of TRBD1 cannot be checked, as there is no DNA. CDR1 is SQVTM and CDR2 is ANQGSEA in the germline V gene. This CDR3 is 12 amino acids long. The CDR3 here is CSVGTGEETQYF. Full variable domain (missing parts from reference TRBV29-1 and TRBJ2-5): SAVISQKPSRDICQRGTSLTIQCQVDSQVTMMFWYRQQPGQSLTLIATANQGSEATYESGFVIDKFPISRPNLTFSTLTVSNMSPEDSSIYLCSVGTGEETQYFGPGTRLLVL.

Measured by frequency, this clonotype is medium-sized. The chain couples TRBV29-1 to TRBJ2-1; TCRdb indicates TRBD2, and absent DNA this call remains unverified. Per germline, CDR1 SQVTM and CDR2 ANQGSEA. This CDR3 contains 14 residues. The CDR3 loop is CSVVGSQKGHEQFF.

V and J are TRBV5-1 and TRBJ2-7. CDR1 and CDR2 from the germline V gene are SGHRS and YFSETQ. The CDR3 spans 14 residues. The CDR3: CASSLAWPSYEQYF.

The CDR3 sequence is CSAREGKGGYTF. The V gene is TRBV20-1, the J gene TRBJ1-2; TCRdb returns TRBD1, unconfirmable since there is no DNA. This CDR3 spans 12 amino acids. Germline CDR1 DFQATT, CDR2 SNEGSKA (reference sequence).

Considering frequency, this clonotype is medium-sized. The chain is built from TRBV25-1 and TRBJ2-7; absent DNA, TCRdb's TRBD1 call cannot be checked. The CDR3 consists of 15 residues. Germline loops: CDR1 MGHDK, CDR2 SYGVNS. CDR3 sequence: CASSEFDRAYYEQYF.

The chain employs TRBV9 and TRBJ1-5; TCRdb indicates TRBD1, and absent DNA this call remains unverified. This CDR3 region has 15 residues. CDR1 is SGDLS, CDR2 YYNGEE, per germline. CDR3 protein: CASSDGQVGNQPQHF.

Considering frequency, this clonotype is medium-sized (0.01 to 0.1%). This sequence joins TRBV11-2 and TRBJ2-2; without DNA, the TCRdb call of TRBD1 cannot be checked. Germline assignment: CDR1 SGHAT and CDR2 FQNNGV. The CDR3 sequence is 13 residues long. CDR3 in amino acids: CASSLEPPGELFF. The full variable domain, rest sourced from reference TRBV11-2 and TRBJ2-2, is EAGVAQSPRYKIIEKRQSVAFWCNPISGHATLYWYQQILGQGPKLLIQFQNNGVVDDSQLPKDRFSAERLKGVDSTLKIQPAKLEDSAVYLCASSLEPPGELFFGEGSRLTVL.

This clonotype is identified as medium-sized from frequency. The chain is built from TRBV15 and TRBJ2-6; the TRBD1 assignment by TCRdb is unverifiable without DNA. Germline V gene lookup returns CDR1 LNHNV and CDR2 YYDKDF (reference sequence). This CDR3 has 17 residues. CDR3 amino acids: CATSNLRGGSGANVLTF.

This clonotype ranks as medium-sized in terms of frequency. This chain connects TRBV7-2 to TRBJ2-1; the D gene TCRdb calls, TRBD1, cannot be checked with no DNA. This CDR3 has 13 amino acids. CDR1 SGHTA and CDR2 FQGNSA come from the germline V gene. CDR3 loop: CASSPWTGDEQFF.

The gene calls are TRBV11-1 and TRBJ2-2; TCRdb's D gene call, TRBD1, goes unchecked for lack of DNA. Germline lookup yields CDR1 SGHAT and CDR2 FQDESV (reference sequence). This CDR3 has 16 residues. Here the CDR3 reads CASSLRQGTSTGELFF.

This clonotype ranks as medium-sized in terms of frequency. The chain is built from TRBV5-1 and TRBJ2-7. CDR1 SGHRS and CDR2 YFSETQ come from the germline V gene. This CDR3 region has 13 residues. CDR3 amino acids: CASSLSPYYEQYF.

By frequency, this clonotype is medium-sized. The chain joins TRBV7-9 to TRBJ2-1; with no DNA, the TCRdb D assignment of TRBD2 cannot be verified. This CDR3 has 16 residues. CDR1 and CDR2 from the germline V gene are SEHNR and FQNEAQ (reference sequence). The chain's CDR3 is CASSPPAGFSPVDQFF.

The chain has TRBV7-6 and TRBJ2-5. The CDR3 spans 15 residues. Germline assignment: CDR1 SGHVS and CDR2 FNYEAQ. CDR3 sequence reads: CASSLGTGFQETQYF.

CDR3 protein: CASSSVGSWENIQYF. The chain links TRBV6-2 or TRBV6-3 to TRBJ2-4. Germline V CDR1 and CDR2: MNHEY, SVGEGT. The CDR3 extends over 15 amino acids.